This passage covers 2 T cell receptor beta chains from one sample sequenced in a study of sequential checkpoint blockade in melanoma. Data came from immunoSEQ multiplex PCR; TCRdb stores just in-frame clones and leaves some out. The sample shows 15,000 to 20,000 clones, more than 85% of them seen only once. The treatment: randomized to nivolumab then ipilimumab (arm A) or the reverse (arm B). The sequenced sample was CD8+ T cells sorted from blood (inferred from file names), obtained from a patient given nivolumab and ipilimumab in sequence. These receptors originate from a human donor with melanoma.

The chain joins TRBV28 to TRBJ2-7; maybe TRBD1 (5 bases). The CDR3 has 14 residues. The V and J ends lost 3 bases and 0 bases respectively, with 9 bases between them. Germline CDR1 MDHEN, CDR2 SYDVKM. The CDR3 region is CASSFQGSSYEQYV. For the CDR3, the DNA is TGTGCCAGCAGTTTTCAGGGAAGCTCCTACGAGCAGTACGTC.

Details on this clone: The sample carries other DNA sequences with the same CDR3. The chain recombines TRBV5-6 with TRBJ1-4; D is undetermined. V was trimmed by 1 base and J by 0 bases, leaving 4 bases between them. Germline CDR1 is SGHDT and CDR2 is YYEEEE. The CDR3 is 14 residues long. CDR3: CASSLIATNEKLFF. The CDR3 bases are TGTGCCAGCAGCTTGATCGCAACTAATGAAAAACTGTTTTTT.